Shown below are 14 T cell receptor beta chains from a single sample sequenced in a study of T cell responses to AZD1222 COVID-19 vaccine. Produced via immunoSEQ multiplex PCR; TCRdb's table is partial and in-frame only. The profile shows 55,000 to 85,000 clones, roughly 84% of them singletons. Source: peripheral blood, taken on day 0 of AZD1222 vaccination. The receptor set was obtained from an adult in good health.

The sample holds one count of this clone. The rearrangement links TRBV9 to TRBJ2-4; D possibly matches TRBD1 or TRBD2 (5 bases each). From germline, CDR1 is SGDLS and CDR2 YYNGEE. Deletions cut 0 bases from V and 6 bases from J, with 16 bases between. This CDR3 spans 16 amino acids. The CDR3 is CASSVEVWAGRNIQYF. DNA for the CDR3: TGTGCCAGCAGCGTAGAGGTGTGGGCAGGGAGAAACATTCAGTACTTC.

The chain has TRBV5-1 and TRBJ2-3, with 8 bases aligning to TRBD1. The trim removed 3 bases at V and 1 base at J, leaving 1 base unmatched. The CDR3 covers 14 residues. Germline V gene lookup returns CDR1 SGHRS and CDR2 YFSETQ. In DNA form, the CDR3 reads TGCGCCAGCAGCTCGGACAGGGGCACAGATACGCAGTATTTT. The encoded protein is CASSSDRGTDTQYF.

V gene TRBV2 combines with J gene TRBJ1-3; D might be TRBD1 (5 bases). This CDR3 has 17 residues. Germline V gene data show CDR1 as SNHLY and CDR2 as FYNNEI. V lost 4 bases and J lost 0, with 16 bases in between. CDR3 nucleotides: TGTGCCAGCAGTGGCCCAGTGGAGGGACGCTCTGGAAACACCATATATTTT. Its translation is CASSGPVEGRSGNTIYF.

The chain is built from TRBV6-5 and TRBJ1-5; D might be TRBD1 (5 bases). CDR1 and CDR2 from the germline V gene are MNHEY and SVGAGI. Trimming took 6 bases from V and 6 from J, leaving 12 bases between them. The CDR3 runs 13 residues. CDR3 residues: CASSPGPFQPQHF. The CDR3 DNA reads as TGTGCCAGCAGCCCGGGACCTTTTCAGCCCCAGCATTTT.

V is TRBV18 and J is TRBJ1-1; D is unclear. The CDR3 runs to 13 residues. Germline V gene sequence: CDR1 KGHSH, CDR2 LQKENI. V lost 7 bases and J lost 1, with 10 bases in between. This CDR3 reads CASWTQTNTEAFF. As DNA, the CDR3 is TGTGCCAGCTGGACCCAAACGAACACTGAAGCTTTCTTT. Full variable domain (missing parts from reference TRBV18 and TRBJ1-1): NAGVMQNPRHLVRRRGQEARLRCSPMKGHSHVYWYRQLPEEGLKFMVYLQKENIIDESGMPKERFSAEFPKEGPSILRIQQVVRGDSAAYFCASWTQTNTEAFFGQGTRLTVV.

The V gene is TRBV12-3 or TRBV12-4, the J gene TRBJ2-3; D is perhaps TRBD1 (6 bases). This CDR3 is 13 amino acids long. The V and J ends lost 6 bases and 6 bases respectively, with 13 bases between them. This CDR3 reads CASSYRAPDTQYF. In DNA form, the CDR3 reads TGTGCCAGCAGCTACAGGGCTCCGGATACGCAGTATTTT.

The genes are TRBV4-1 and TRBJ2-1; 12 bases map to TRBD2. Germline V gene lookup returns CDR1 MGHRA and CDR2 YSYEKL. The length of the CDR3 is 15 residues. Losses at the gene ends were 8 bases for V and 10 bases for J; bases not matched to a gene: 12. The CDR3 DNA sequence: TGCGCCAGCTCGGCGACTAGCGGGGGTACGCGAGAGCAGTTCTTC. Protein: CASSATSGGTREQFF.

The gene calls are TRBV7-2 and TRBJ1-4; perhaps TRBD1 as D (6 bases). The ends were cut back, 5 bases at V and 7 bases at J, with 11 bases in the middle. CDR3 length: 13 residues. Germline values: CDR1 SGHTA, CDR2 FQGNSA. In DNA form, the CDR3 reads TGTGCCAGCAGCCAGTGGGGGCTTGAAAAACTGTTTTTT. Translation gives CASSQWGLEKLFF.

V gene TRBV24-1 combines with J gene TRBJ1-5; D might be TRBD1 (5 bases). Germline assignment: CDR1 KGHDR and CDR2 SFDVKD. CDR3 size: 16 residues. Trimming removed 3 bases at V and 4 bases at J, with 15 bases between. Written as DNA, the CDR3 is TGTGCCACCAGTGATGGAGGGAGGGGAAGAAATCAGCCCCAGCATTTT. This codes for CATSDGGRGRNQPQHF.

The chain joins TRBV28 to TRBJ1-4; a possible D gene is TRBD1 (5 bases). V dropped 6 bases and J dropped 4 bases, with 15 bases sitting between them. The CDR3 has 15 residues. Germline CDR1 MDHEN, CDR2 SYDVKM. The DNA for the CDR3 is TGTGCCAGCAGCGGGGACGCAGCCCTTAATGAAAAACTGTTTTTT. Translating gives CASSGDAALNEKLFF.

J is TRBJ1-2 and V is TRBV20-1; D call uncertain. The V gene's germline CDR1 is DFQATT and CDR2 SNEGSKA (reference sequence). The CDR3 totals 9 residues. The V and J ends lost 4 bases and 10 bases respectively, with 7 bases between them. The CDR3 region is CSAIPYYTF. In nucleotides, the CDR3 is TGCAGTGCTATTCCCTACTACACCTTC.

V is TRBV5-4 and J is TRBJ1-2; no definite D call. V lost 4 bases, J lost 0 bases, and 13 bases lay in between. In germline, CDR1 is SGHNT, CDR2 YYREEE (reference sequence). The CDR3 covers 15 residues. Here the CDR3 DNA reads TGTGCCAGCAGCCCGAGTCCTTTTACTAACTATGGCTACACCTTC. Its translation is CASSPSPFTNYGYTF.

The gene calls are TRBV2 and TRBJ1-4; a possible D gene is TRBD1 (6 bases). Germline V gives CDR1 SNHLY, CDR2 FYNNEI. This CDR3 spans 15 amino acids. V gave up 7 bases and J gave up 5 bases, with 17 bases separating them. The CDR3 DNA sequence: TGTGCCAGCAAGACTCGGGACACCCTCAATGAAAAACTGTTTTTT. Translated, it gives CASKTRDTLNEKLFF.

The rearrangement uses TRBV11-2 and TRBJ2-3; D is possibly TRBD2 (6 bases). Looked up from germline, CDR1 is SGHAT and CDR2 is FQNNGV. The CDR3 spans 14 residues. V was pared by 5 bases and J by 2 bases, with 11 bases between. CDR3 bases: TGTGCCAGCAGCCCCCGGGGGACCACAGATACGCAGTATTTT. Residues: CASSPRGTTDTQYF.